The rows below give T cell receptor beta chains drawn from one sample of a study of Tregs in tolerant kidney transplant recipients. The assay was immunoSEQ multiplex PCR, and TCRdb's table has in-frame clones only and misses some. Altogether some 110,000 clones are present, 92% being singletons, with the ten largest covering more than 0.5%. Sequencing was performed on CD4+ T cells from blood. Receptors were obtained from a human donor in good health. Both conserved end residues are part of each CDR3. D genes are given only for firm matches. The size entry is marked missing in some rows and otherwise reads once, few, many or a size class.

CDR3 DNA: TGTGCCTGGGACAGGGGGTATGTGGAAAAGACCCAGTACTTC; CDR3 protein: CAWDRGYVEKTQYF; D gene: TRBD1; J gene: TRBJ2-5; V gene: TRBV30; clone size: -
CDR3 DNA: TGTGCCAGCAGTGAGCAACTGGAGTCTGGCTACACCTTC; CDR3 protein: CASSEQLESGYTF; D gene: -; J gene: TRBJ1-2; V gene: TRBV6-1; clone size: -
CDR3 DNA: TGTGCCAGCAGCCCTAGCTGGGGGACAGGGAAGAACACTGAAGCTTTCTTT; CDR3 protein: CASSPSWGTGKNTEAFF; D gene: TRBD1; J gene: TRBJ1-1; V gene: TRBV5-5; clone size: once
CDR3 DNA: TGTGCCAGCAGTGACAGGACAGGCCCCACAGATACGCAGTATTTT; CDR3 protein: CASSDRTGPTDTQYF; D gene: TRBD1; J gene: TRBJ2-3; V gene: TRBV6-1; clone size: -
CDR3 DNA: TGTGCCAGCTCACCACAAGGACAGCAGAATCAGCCCCAGCATTTT; CDR3 protein: CASSPQGQQNQPQHF; D gene: -; J gene: TRBJ1-5; V gene: TRBV18; clone size: once
CDR3 DNA: TGTGCCAGCAGCTTAGGGGCGCGACAAAAGCGGCCCGGCTACACCTTC; CDR3 protein: CASSLGARQKRPGYTF; D gene: -; J gene: TRBJ1-2; V gene: TRBV7-9; clone size: -
CDR3 DNA: TGTGCCAGCAGTGAATCCGGGATTTTGAGGGGTGAAGCTTTCTTT; CDR3 protein: CASSESGILRGEAFF; D gene: -; J gene: TRBJ1-1; V gene: TRBV25-1; clone size: -
CDR3 DNA: TGTGCCAGTAGTATAGATCAACAGGCGTTCTATGGCTACACCTTC; CDR3 protein: CASSIDQQAFYGYTF; D gene: -; J gene: TRBJ1-2; V gene: TRBV19; clone size: -
CDR3 DNA: TGCGCCAGCAGCTTGTCTCAGGTAGGGACCTACGAGCAGTACTTC; CDR3 protein: CASSLSQVGTYEQYF; D gene: -; J gene: TRBJ2-7; V gene: TRBV5-1; clone size: -
CDR3 DNA: TGTGCTATCCCGGGGGGGCAGGGTCGGACCGGGGAGCTGTTTTTT; CDR3 protein: CAIPGGQGRTGELFF; D gene: TRBD2; J gene: TRBJ2-2; V gene: TRBV7-7; clone size: -
CDR3 DNA: TGCGCCAGCAGCCAAGTTCTAGTGTCAGATACGCAGTATTTT; CDR3 protein: CASSQVLVSDTQYF; D gene: -; J gene: TRBJ2-3; V gene: TRBV4-1; clone size: once
CDR3 DNA: TGCGCCAGCAGGGCTCTCGAGCAGGGCACCGGGGAGCTGTTTTTT; CDR3 protein: CASRALEQGTGELFF; D gene: -; J gene: TRBJ2-2; V gene: TRBV5-1; clone size: -
CDR3 DNA: TGTGCCAGCAGCTTCGTAGCGGGGGGGTTAAGCTCCTACAATGAGCAGTTCTTC; CDR3 protein: CASSFVAGGLSSYNEQFF; D gene: TRBD2; J gene: TRBJ2-1; V gene: TRBV7-2; clone size: -
CDR3 DNA: TGCGCCAGCAGCTTGGTGTCAGGAGGAGAGACCCAGTACTTC; CDR3 protein: CASSLVSGGETQYF; D gene: -; J gene: TRBJ2-5; V gene: TRBV5-1; clone size: -
CDR3 DNA: TGTGCCAGTAGACCGGGCAATCAGCCCCAGCATTTT; CDR3 protein: CASRPGNQPQHF; D gene: -; J gene: TRBJ1-5; V gene: TRBV19; clone size: -
CDR3 DNA: TGCGCCAGCAGCTTGGACAGCAATCAGCCCCAGCATTTT; CDR3 protein: CASSLDSNQPQHF; D gene: -; J gene: TRBJ1-5; V gene: TRBV5-1; clone size: -
CDR3 DNA: TGTGCCAGCTCACCGAGGTTCTCCTACGAGCAGTACTTC; CDR3 protein: CASSPRFSYEQYF; D gene: -; J gene: TRBJ2-7; V gene: TRBV18; clone size: -
CDR3 DNA: TGTGCCAGCAGTGAAAGCGGGAGAACAGATACGCAGTATTTT; CDR3 protein: CASSESGRTDTQYF; D gene: TRBD2; J gene: TRBJ2-3; V gene: TRBV6-1; clone size: -
CDR3 DNA: TGCGCCAGCAGTGTTGGGGGGGGCACTGAAGCTTTCTTT; CDR3 protein: CASSVGGGTEAFF; D gene: -; J gene: TRBJ1-1; V gene: TRBV10-1; clone size: -
CDR3 DNA: TGTGCCAGCAGCTACCGGGCAGACTCTGGAAACACCATATATTTT; CDR3 protein: CASSYRADSGNTIYF; D gene: -; J gene: TRBJ1-3; V gene: TRBV6-1; clone size: -
CDR3 DNA: TGTGCCAGCGTCGAGAGGGAGGGACGCGTACAGTATTTT; CDR3 protein: CASVEREGRVQYF; D gene: TRBD2; J gene: TRBJ2-3; V gene: TRBV6-5; clone size: -
CDR3 DNA: TGTGCCAGCAGCCCCCGGGAGTCCACTGAAGCTTTCTTT; CDR3 protein: CASSPRESTEAFF; D gene: -; J gene: TRBJ1-1; V gene: TRBV9; clone size: -
CDR3 DNA: TGTGCCAGCTCACTCGCAGGTGGGGTGGACACTGAAGCTTTCTTT; CDR3 protein: CASSLAGGVDTEAFF; D gene: -; J gene: TRBJ1-1; V gene: TRBV18; clone size: -